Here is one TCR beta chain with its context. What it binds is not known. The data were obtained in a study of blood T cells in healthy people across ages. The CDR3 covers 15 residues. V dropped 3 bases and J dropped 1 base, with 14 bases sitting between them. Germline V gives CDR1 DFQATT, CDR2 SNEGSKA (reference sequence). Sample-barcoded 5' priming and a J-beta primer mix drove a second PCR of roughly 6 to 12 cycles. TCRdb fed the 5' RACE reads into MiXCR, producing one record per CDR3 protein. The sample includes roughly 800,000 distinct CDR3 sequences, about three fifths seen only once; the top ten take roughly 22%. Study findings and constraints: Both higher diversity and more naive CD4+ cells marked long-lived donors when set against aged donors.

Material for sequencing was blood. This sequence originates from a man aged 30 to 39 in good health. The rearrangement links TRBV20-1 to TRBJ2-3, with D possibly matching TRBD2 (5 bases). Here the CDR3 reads CSARREASGTDTQYF. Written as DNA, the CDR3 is TGCAGTGCTAGGAGGGAAGCCTCTGGCACAGATACGCAGTATTTT.